Listed here are 6 T cell receptor beta chains from one sample, sequenced in a study of vaccination and CD4 T cells after COVID-19. For these TCRs, the target antigens are not known. The treatment: roughly 10-day PBMC culture with coronavirus spike peptide pools or control peptides (ViraFEST assay). An Oncomine TCR Beta short-read assay was used to sequence the DNA from cultured CD4+ T cells. TCRdb passed the PCR reads through MiXCR, listing each CDR3 protein once. The sample lists 9,000 to 13,000 distinct CDR3 sequences; just under 75% were seen once. Sample: CD4+ T cells from blood, cultured in vitro. These TCRs come from a human donor who had recovered from COVID-19.

V usage is TRBV7-2 and J usage is TRBJ1-5, with 7 positions matching TRBD1. The germline V gene has CDR1 SGHTA and CDR2 FQGNSA. V gave up 5 bases and J gave up 3 bases; unmatched junction bases: 7. The CDR3 spans 15 residues. CDR3 residues: CASSLGGRDNQPQHF. In nucleotides, the CDR3 is TGTGCCAGCAGCCTAGGGGGCAGAGACAATCAGCCCCAGCATTTT.

The chain is built from TRBV28 and TRBJ1-2; 7 bases fit TRBD1. V lost 10 bases and J lost 2; bases outside the gene matches: 13. CDR3 length: 15 residues. Per germline, CDR1 MDHEN and CDR2 SYDVKM. This CDR3 is CATTASGTANYGYTF. CDR3 bases: TGTGCCACTACCGCTAGTGGGACAGCAAACTATGGCTACACCTTC.

The V gene is TRBV2, the J gene TRBJ2-6, with TRBD2 matching over 8 bases. The CDR3 spans 19 residues. V was pared by 7 bases and J by 3 bases, with 17 bases of the junction left unmatched. CDR1 SNHLY and CDR2 FYNNEI come from the germline V gene. CDR3 coding DNA: TGTGCCAGCATAAGGCACTACGGCGGGGGGCGACTTGGGGCCAACGTCCTGACTTTC. Translating gives CASIRHYGGGRLGANVLTF.

The chain links TRBV6-1 to TRBJ1-5; a weak D match, TRBD1 (6 bases). Trimming took 7 bases from V and 1 from J, leaving 14 bases between them. CDR3 size: 15 residues. The germline V gene encodes CDR1 MNHNS and CDR2 SASEGT. CDR3: CASNRPGGSNQPQHF. Written as DNA, the CDR3 is TGTGCCAGCAACCGACCCGGGGGCAGCAATCAGCCCCAGCATTTT.

This clonotype has only a few counts. The V call is TRBV7-2, the J call TRBJ2-3; TRBD2 is a possible D gene (5 bases). V was shortened by 0 bases and J by 3 bases, with 7 bases between the two germline ends. From germline, CDR1 is SGHTA and CDR2 FQGNSA. This CDR3 has 14 residues. The CDR3 protein is CASSLAQRTDTQYF. The CDR3 nucleotides read TGTGCCAGCAGCTTAGCGCAGCGGACAGATACGCAGTATTTT.

This chain joins TRBV7-2 and TRBJ2-7; D gene unclear. The CDR3 runs 13 residues. V lost 5 bases and J 3 bases, leaving 11 bases between the germline ends. In germline, CDR1 is SGHTA, CDR2 FQGNSA. CDR3 DNA: TGTGCCAGCAGCCGGCCGAGCCTCTACGAGCAGTACTTC. Translated, it gives CASSRPSLYEQYF.